This T cell receptor beta chain was recorded in a study of T-cell memory formation after mild COVID-19 (TCRdb year 2021). Broadly, across the study: TCR sequence clusters from the two donors were largely donor specific. In two donors, T-cell clones that expanded and contracted after mild COVID-19 were tracked by sequencing TCRalpha and TCRbeta repertoires over time. Two young, previously healthy adult volunteers made up the cohort, one male and one female.

Trimming at the junction amounts to 4 bases on V and 2 bases on J, and the germline ends lie 16 bases apart. The germline V gene encodes CDR1 SGDLS and CDR2 YYNGEE. The CDR3 has 16 amino acids, counting the end cysteine and phenylalanine. Of all the DNA, just the CDR3 is kept, 48 bases in frame from base 1. PBMCs were isolated by Ficoll-Paque density gradient centrifugation. This clonotype was counted a few times. This receptor's antigen is unknown. Base-call qualities are not available, and no considerably larger clone is one nucleotide away. Overall results and qualifications from the work: Some responding clones were found in pre-infection memory, which suggests that pre-existing cross-reactive memory T cells took part in the SARS-CoV-2 response. Clones that contracted from day 15 to 85 showed balanced CD4/CD8 phenotypes, whereas a second wave of clones that expanded from day 15 to 37 leaned towards CD4+. Only two mild cases were covered by the study, and larger cohorts that include severe cases with pre-infection samples were considered necessary. Contracting CD4+ clones were found mainly in CM and EM memory subsets, while CD8+ clones were enriched in EMRA. SARS-CoV-2 specificity was not confirmed for the second-wave clones peaking on day 37.

These reads were obtained on an Illumina NovaSeq 6000. cDNA libraries for TCRalpha and TCRbeta were prepared by 5'RACE using constant-segment primers, with sample barcodes and unique molecular identifiers added. Trizol reagent was used to extract RNA from every sample. Libraries were amplified in two PCR steps, with a second sample barcode and Illumina TruSeq adapters added in the second step. Libraries were sequenced on an Illumina NovaSeq with 2 x 150 bp paired-end reads. From the authors' description of their analysis: With migec v1.2.7, reads were demultiplexed and then collapsed into UMI-guided consensus sequences. Using mixcr v2.1.11, the UMI consensuses were aligned to TRA and TRB V and J templates and assembled into clonotypes. Expanded or contracted clonotypes were those called significant by both edgeR and NoisET, with noise models trained on biological replicates. For edgeR calls, the cutoffs were a false discovery rate-adjusted p below 0.01 and a log2 fold-change threshold of 1. PCA with hierarchical clustering of max-normalized trajectories of the 1000 most abundant clonotypes was used as exploratory dynamics analysis. Separately sequenced CD4+ and CD8+ repertoires were used to assign a CD4 or CD8 phenotype to each responding clone. Starting from the raw public reads, TCRdb applied fastp trimming at Q25, assembled clones with MiXCR and retained in-frame beta chains. Identical CDR3 proteins give one entry, which carries the most common genes and DNA. TCRdb assigned the V and J calls; the authors' analysis was not used. The sample table contains around 90,000 distinct CDR3 sequences; only one count was recorded for around 16% of them. The top ten clonotypes cover 39% of the sample.

Sequenced sample: PBMCs or a T cell subset sorted from them (not recorded which). The receptor's source is a man aged 18 to 29 who had mild COVID-19 (a few samples of this study predate the infection). The sample titles of this study are shuffled in the database, so cell type and time point are left out; the donor was told from shared clones. This sequence uses TRBV9 and TRBJ2-1; the D region is possibly TRBD1 or TRBD2, each matching across 6 bases. For the CDR3, the sequence is CASSSPSGGTYNEQFF. The DNA reads as follows: TGTGCCAGCAGCTCGCCATCCGGGGGCACCTACAATGAGCAGTTCTTC.